The TCR beta chain described here comes from a study of cytomegalovirus exposure and HLA in healthy donors. The CDR3 runs 15 residues. Trimming took off 2 bases at V and 2 bases at J, with 12 bases between the two ends. CDR1 is MNHEY and CDR2 is SVGAGI in the germline V gene. PCR used 60 Vbeta primers and 13 Jbeta primers. Sequencing was performed with immunoSEQ multiplex PCR; in TCRdb, only in-frame clones are kept and a portion is missing. The top ten hold about 13% of the sample, which has some 110,000 clones, more than 65% seen once. What was sequenced was PBMCs. The rearrangement uses TRBV6-5 and TRBJ1-2, with D possibly being TRBD1 (6 bases). The receptor was isolated from a woman in her fifties or sixties in good health and CMV-seropositive. In nucleotides, the CDR3 is TGTGCCAGCAGTTACCGCAGGGGTTCCAACTATGGCTACACCTTC. This translates into CASSYRRGSNYGYTF.